A selection of T cell receptor beta chains follows, all from one sample in a study of cytomegalovirus exposure and HLA in healthy donors. Assay: immunoSEQ multiplex PCR; the TCRdb copy retains only in-frame clones and omits some. Among more than 150,000 clones listed, 84% were seen once. The specimen was PBMCs. All receptors come from a woman under 30 in good health and CMV-seropositive. CDR3s include the opening cysteine and the closing phenylalanine or tryptophan.

v_call: TRBV27
j_call: TRBJ1-2
cdr3_aa: CASSRRENYGYTF

v_call: TRBV7-9
j_call: TRBJ1-3
cdr3_aa: CASSLDMRGISGNTIYF

v_call: TRBV6-6
j_call: TRBJ1-1
cdr3_aa: CASSQMTGEAFF

v_call: TRBV9
j_call: TRBJ1-6
cdr3_aa: CASSPWQGGNSPLHF

v_call: TRBV7-3
j_call: TRBJ1-1
cdr3_aa: CASSPLVGSTEAFF

v_call: TRBV7-2
j_call: TRBJ1-1
cdr3_aa: CASSLMAGSTEAFF

v_call: TRBV15
j_call: TRBJ1-3
cdr3_aa: CATSREQVNSGNTIYF

v_call: TRBV11-3
j_call: TRBJ2-3
cdr3_aa: CASSFRGAESDTQYF

v_call: TRBV11-2
j_call: TRBJ1-1
cdr3_aa: CASSRQVMDTEAFF

v_call: TRBV29-1
j_call: TRBJ1-5
cdr3_aa: CSVASESNQPQHF

v_call: TRBV11-2
j_call: TRBJ2-5
cdr3_aa: CASSLYRQETQYF

v_call: TRBV4-1
j_call: TRBJ2-1
cdr3_aa: CASSQDSAGEYNEQFF

v_call: TRBV11-2
j_call: TRBJ2-3
cdr3_aa: CASSLTAGATDTQYF

v_call: TRBV2
j_call: TRBJ2-4
cdr3_aa: CASSGWTGKNIQYF

v_call: TRBV5-1
j_call: TRBJ2-1
cdr3_aa: CASSPDYNEQFF

v_call: TRBV4-1
j_call: TRBJ2-3
cdr3_aa: CASSQLAGGRTDTQYF

v_call: TRBV6-5
j_call: TRBJ2-1
cdr3_aa: CASRRQGLYNEQFF

v_call: TRBV27
j_call: TRBJ2-1
cdr3_aa: CASSRSYNEQFF

v_call: TRBV6-5
j_call: TRBJ2-5
cdr3_aa: CASSYSVAGQETQYF

v_call: TRBV6-1
j_call: TRBJ1-5
cdr3_aa: CASTSTGQEPQHF

v_call: TRBV2
j_call: TRBJ1-4
cdr3_aa: CASSDTTKEKLFF

v_call: TRBV27
j_call: TRBJ2-2
cdr3_aa: CASSPRNLLDSGELFF

v_call: TRBV10-1
j_call: TRBJ1-5
cdr3_aa: CAIVTWDRVQLAYNQPQHF

v_call: TRBV7-3
j_call: TRBJ2-1
cdr3_aa: CASSNAGQNEQFF

v_call: TRBV5-6
j_call: TRBJ2-1
cdr3_aa: CASSLGRGEQFF

v_call: TRBV5-6
j_call: TRBJ2-1
cdr3_aa: CASSLGTVIYNEQFF

v_call: TRBV27
j_call: TRBJ1-5
cdr3_aa: CATADRVGQPQHF

v_call: TRBV5-1
j_call: TRBJ2-2
cdr3_aa: CASSSRGANTGELFF

v_call: TRBV5-1
j_call: TRBJ1-1
cdr3_aa: CASSFVARAMNTEAFF

v_call: TRBV4-1
j_call: TRBJ2-5
cdr3_aa: CASSHAGTSGAETQYF

v_call: TRBV9
j_call: TRBJ2-3
cdr3_aa: CASSANPWGGALDTQYF

v_call: TRBV6-1
j_call: TRBJ1-1
cdr3_aa: CASLGTRGNTEAFF

v_call: TRBV25-1
j_call: TRBJ2-5
cdr3_aa: CASSDLNRGRPPQETQYF

v_call: TRBV29-1
j_call: TRBJ2-1
cdr3_aa: CSVVNRLAVYNEQFF

v_call: TRBV4-1
j_call: TRBJ1-6
cdr3_aa: CASSQDWGGASSPLHF

v_call: TRBV19
j_call: TRBJ2-7
cdr3_aa: CASSPQGHLIYEQYF

v_call: TRBV7-7
j_call: TRBJ2-5
cdr3_aa: CASSPGQGPVGETQYF